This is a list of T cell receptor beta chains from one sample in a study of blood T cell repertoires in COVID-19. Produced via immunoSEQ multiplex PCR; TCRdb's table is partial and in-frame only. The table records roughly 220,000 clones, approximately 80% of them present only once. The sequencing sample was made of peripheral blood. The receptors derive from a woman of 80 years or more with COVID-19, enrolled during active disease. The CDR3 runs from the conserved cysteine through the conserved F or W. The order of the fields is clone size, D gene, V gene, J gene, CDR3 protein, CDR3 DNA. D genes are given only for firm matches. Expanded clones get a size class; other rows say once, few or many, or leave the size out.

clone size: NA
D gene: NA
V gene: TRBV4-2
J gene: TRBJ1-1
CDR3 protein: CASSQGQENTEAFF
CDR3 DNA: TGTGCCAGCAGCCAAGGACAGGAGAACACTGAAGCTTTCTTT

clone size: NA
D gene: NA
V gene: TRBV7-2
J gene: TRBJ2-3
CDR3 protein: CASSAGRGGSTQYF
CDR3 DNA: TGTGCCAGCAGCGCCGGACGGGGTGGGAGTACGCAGTATTTT

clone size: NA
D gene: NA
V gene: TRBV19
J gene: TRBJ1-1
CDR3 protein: CASSIEQLFLTPGTEAFF
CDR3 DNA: TGTGCCAGTAGTATCGAGCAGCTTTTTCTGACCCCGGGGACTGAAGCTTTCTTT

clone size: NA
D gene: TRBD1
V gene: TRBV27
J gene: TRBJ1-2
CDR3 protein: CASSSVQTGVRGYTF
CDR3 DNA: TGTGCCAGCAGTTCAGTCCAGACAGGGGTTCGTGGCTACACCTTC

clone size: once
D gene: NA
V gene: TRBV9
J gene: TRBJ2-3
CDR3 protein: CASSGPSFKDTQYF
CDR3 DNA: TGTGCCAGCAGCGGTCCTAGCTTTAAAGATACGCAGTATTTT

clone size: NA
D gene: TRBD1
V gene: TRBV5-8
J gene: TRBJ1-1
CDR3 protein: CASSSTGWGEAFF
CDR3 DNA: TGTGCCAGCAGCTCGACAGGGTGGGGTGAAGCTTTCTTT

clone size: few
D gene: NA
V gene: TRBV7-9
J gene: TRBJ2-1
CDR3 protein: CASSLGPPTSRVDEQFF
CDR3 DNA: TGTGCCAGCAGCTTAGGTCCCCCGACTTCCCGGGTCGATGAGCAGTTCTTC

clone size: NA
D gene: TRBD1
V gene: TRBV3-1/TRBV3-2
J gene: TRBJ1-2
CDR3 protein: CASSQELPKPGTGVGGYTF
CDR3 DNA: TGTGCCAGCAGCCAAGAACTACCTAAACCCGGGACAGGGGTCGGTGGCTACACCTTC

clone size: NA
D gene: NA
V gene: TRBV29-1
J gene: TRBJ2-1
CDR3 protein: CSVALSNEQFF
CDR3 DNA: TGCAGCGTTGCCCTCTCTAATGAGCAGTTCTTC

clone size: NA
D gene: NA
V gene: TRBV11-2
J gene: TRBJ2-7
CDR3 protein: CASRLVGGRNEQYF
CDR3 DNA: TGTGCCAGCAGACTCGTAGGGGGAAGGAACGAGCAGTACTTC

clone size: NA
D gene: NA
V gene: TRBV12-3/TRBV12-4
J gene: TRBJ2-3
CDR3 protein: CASSPPGRDTQYF
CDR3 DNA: TGTGCCAGCAGTCCCCCAGGGCGAGATACGCAGTATTTT

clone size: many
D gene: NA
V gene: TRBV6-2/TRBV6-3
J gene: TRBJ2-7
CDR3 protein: CASSYFGGAAYEQYF
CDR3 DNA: TGTGCCAGCAGTTACTTCGGCGGGGCCGCCTACGAGCAGTACTTC

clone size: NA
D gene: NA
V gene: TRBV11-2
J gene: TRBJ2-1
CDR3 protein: CASSFRDWGYNEQFF
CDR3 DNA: TGTGCCAGCAGCTTTCGGGACTGGGGTTACAATGAGCAGTTCTTC

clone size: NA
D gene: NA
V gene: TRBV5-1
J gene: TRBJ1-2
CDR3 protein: CASSLREANYGYTF
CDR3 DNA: TGCGCCAGCAGCTTACGGGAGGCTAACTATGGCTACACCTTC

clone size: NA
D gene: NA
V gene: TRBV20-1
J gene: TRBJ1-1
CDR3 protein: CSASQRGEAFF
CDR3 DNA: TGCAGTGCTAGCCAACGAGGGGAAGCTTTCTTT

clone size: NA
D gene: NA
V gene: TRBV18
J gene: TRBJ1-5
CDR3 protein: CASSPSRWNQPQHF
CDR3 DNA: TGTGCCAGCTCACCCAGCAGGTGGAATCAGCCCCAGCATTTT

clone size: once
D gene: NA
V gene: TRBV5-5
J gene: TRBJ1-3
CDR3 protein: CASSIGGGGGNTIYF
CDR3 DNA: TGTGCCAGCAGCATTGGTGGGGGAGGTGGAAACACCATATATTTT

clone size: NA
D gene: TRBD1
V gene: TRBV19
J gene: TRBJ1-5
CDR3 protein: CASSLRDRGLGGNQPQHF
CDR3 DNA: TGTGCCAGTAGTCTCCGGGACAGGGGGCTCGGTGGCAATCAGCCCCAGCATTTT

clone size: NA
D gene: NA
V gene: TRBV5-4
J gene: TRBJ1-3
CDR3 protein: CASSVDSFNGNTIYF
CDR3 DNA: TGTGCCAGCAGCGTAGACAGTTTCAATGGAAACACCATATATTTT

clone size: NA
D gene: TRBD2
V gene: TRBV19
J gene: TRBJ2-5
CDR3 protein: CASSMSSGAPTQYF
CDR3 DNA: TGTGCCAGTAGTATGTCTAGCGGGGCACCGACCCAGTACTTC